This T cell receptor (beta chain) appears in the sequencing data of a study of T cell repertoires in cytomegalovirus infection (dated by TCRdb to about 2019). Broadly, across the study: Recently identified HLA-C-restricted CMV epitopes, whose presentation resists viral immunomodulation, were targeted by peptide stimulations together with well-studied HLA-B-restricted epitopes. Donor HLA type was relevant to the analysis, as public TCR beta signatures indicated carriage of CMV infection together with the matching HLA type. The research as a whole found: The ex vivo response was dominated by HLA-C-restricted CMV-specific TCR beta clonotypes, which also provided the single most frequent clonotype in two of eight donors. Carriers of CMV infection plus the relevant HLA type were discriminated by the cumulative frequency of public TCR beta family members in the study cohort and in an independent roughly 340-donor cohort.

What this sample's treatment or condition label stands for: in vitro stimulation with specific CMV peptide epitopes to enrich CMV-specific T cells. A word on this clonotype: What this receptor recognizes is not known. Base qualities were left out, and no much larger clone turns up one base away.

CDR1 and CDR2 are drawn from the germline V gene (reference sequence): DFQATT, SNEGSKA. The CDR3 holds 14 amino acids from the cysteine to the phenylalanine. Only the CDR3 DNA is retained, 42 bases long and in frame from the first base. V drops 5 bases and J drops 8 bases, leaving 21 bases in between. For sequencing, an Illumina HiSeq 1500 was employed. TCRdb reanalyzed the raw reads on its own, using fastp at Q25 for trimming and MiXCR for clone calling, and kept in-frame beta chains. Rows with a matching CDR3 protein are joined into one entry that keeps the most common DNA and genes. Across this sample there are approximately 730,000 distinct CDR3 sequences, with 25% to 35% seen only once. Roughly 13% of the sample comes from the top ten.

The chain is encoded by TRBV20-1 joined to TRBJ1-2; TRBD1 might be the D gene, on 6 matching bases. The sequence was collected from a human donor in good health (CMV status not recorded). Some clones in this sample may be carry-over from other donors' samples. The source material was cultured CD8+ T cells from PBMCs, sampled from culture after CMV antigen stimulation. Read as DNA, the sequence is TGCAGTGCTGCGAGGGCCAGGGGCCATGGGGGCTACACCTTC. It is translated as CSAARARGHGGYTF.